A selection of T cell receptor beta chains follows, all from one sample in a study of cytomegalovirus exposure and HLA in healthy donors. Here immunoSEQ multiplex PCR was the method, and the copy in TCRdb shows in-frame clones only, minus some. The table includes roughly 52,000 clones, 93% detected once. Material for sequencing was PBMCs. The receptors here all came from a woman between 18 and 29 years old in good health and CMV-seropositive. The CDR3 runs from the conserved cysteine through the conserved F or W. D genes are given only for firm matches. Where a row states a size, it is once, few, many or the class of an expanded clone; other rows omit it.

d_call	clone_size	v_call	j_call	cdr3_aa	cdr3_nt
NA	NA	TRBV27	TRBJ2-1	CASSWDAGTYNEQFF	TGTGCCAGCAGTTGGGATGCGGGGACCTACAATGAGCAGTTCTTC
NA	NA	TRBV25-1	TRBJ2-4	CASSKDGQGLAKNIQYF	TGTGCCAGCAGTAAGGACGGCCAGGGACTAGCCAAAAACATTCAGTACTTC
NA	NA	TRBV2	TRBJ1-1	CASSSDSRTAEAFF	TGTGCCAGCAGTTCGGACTCTCGAACGGCTGAAGCTTTCTTT
NA	NA	TRBV4-3	TRBJ2-2	CASSQVPGSFTGELFF	TGCGCCAGCAGCCAAGTTCCGGGGAGCTTCACCGGGGAGCTGTTTTTT
TRBD1	once	TRBV5-1	TRBJ2-3	CASNPGDRGSTDTQYF	TGCGCCAGCAACCCAGGGGACAGGGGTAGCACAGATACGCAGTATTTT
NA	NA	TRBV14	TRBJ2-3	CASRRGQTSTDTQYF	TGTGCCAGCAGGCGGGGACAGACTAGCACAGATACGCAGTATTTT
TRBD1	NA	TRBV4-3	TRBJ1-4	CASSQGSGTGPEKLFF	TGCGCCAGCAGCCAAGGCTCCGGGACAGGGCCTGAAAAACTGTTTTTT
NA	NA	TRBV4-2	TRBJ2-5	CASSRTLVTGGETQYF	TGTGCCAGCAGCCGGACACTCGTCACTGGGGGCGAGACCCAGTACTTC
NA	NA	TRBV5-1	TRBJ1-1	CASSLDRPNTEAFF	TGCGCCAGCAGCTTGGACAGGCCGAACACTGAAGCTTTCTTT
TRBD1	NA	TRBV11-2	TRBJ2-5	CASSLGQGNIRGETQYF	TGTGCCAGCAGCTTAGGACAGGGGAATATCAGGGGGGAGACCCAGTACTTC
NA	NA	TRBV4-2	TRBJ2-7	CASSQDGAGESSYEQYF	TGTGCCAGCAGCCAAGATGGGGCAGGGGAAAGCTCCTACGAGCAGTACTTC
NA	NA	TRBV5-6	TRBJ2-7	CASSRLIDSPKPYEQYF	TGTGCCAGCAGCCGACTGATTGACAGCCCAAAACCCTACGAGCAGTACTTC
NA	NA	TRBV19	TRBJ1-5	CASSIDPSKGWDF	TGTGCCAGTAGTATTGATCCGTCGAAGGGGTGGGATTTT
NA	NA	TRBV14	TRBJ2-2	CASSPLPLSGANTGELFF	TGTGCCAGCAGCCCGCTCCCTTTGAGCGGCGCGAACACCGGGGAGCTGTTTTTT
TRBD2	NA	TRBV4-1	TRBJ2-1	CASSRLAGNPYNEQFF	TGCGCCAGCAGCCGGTTAGCGGGGAATCCCTACAATGAGCAGTTCTTC
NA	NA	TRBV5-4	TRBJ1-4	CASSRDATNEKLFF	TGTGCCAGCAGCCGGGATGCAACTAATGAAAAACTGTTTTTT
TRBD2	NA	TRBV10-3	TRBJ2-3	CAIFAGGPDTQYF	TGTGCCATCTTTGCGGGGGGGCCTGATACGCAGTATTTT
NA	once	TRBV5-6	TRBJ2-7	CASPWGGPSSYEQYF	TGTGCCAGCCCCTGGGGGGGCCCGAGCTCCTACGAGCAGTACTTC
TRBD2	NA	TRBV10-2	TRBJ2-1	CASSDVAGGVDEQFF	TGCGCCAGCAGTGACGTTGCGGGGGGGGTGGATGAGCAGTTCTTC
TRBD1	NA	TRBV25-1	TRBJ1-5	CASSGSGTGKPQHF	TGTGCCAGCAGTGGCTCCGGGACAGGGAAGCCCCAGCATTTT
NA	NA	TRBV15	TRBJ1-1	CATSRGQNTEAFF	TGTGCCACCAGCAGAGGGCAGAACACTGAAGCTTTCTTT
TRBD1	once	TRBV2	TRBJ2-7	CASKGQDVEQYF	TGTGCCAGCAAGGGACAGGACGTCGAGCAGTACTTC
TRBD1	NA	TRBV19	TRBJ1-5	CASSITGGRDQPQHF	TGTGCCAGTAGTATCACAGGGGGGAGGGATCAGCCCCAGCATTTT
TRBD1	once	TRBV27	TRBJ1-5	CASSTMGQLDQPQHF	TGTGCCAGCAGTACCATGGGACAGCTAGATCAGCCCCAGCATTTT
TRBD1	NA	TRBV4-2	TRBJ2-5	CASSQVDRGSGTQYF	TGTGCCAGCAGCCAAGTTGACAGGGGTTCGGGGACCCAGTACTTC
NA	NA	TRBV5-1	TRBJ1-1	CASTEEGNTEAFF	TGCGCCAGCACGGAGGAGGGAAACACTGAAGCTTTCTTT
NA	NA	TRBV4-1	TRBJ1-3	CASSQAGIPRSGNTIYF	TGCGCCAGCAGCCAAGCCGGTATCCCTCGCTCTGGAAACACCATATATTTT
TRBD1	NA	TRBV5-1	TRBJ1-4	CASSPGTGGSRKLFF	TGCGCCAGCAGCCCCGGGACAGGGGGATCGCGTAAACTGTTTTTT
NA	NA	TRBV5-1	TRBJ1-4	CASSLASGATNEKLFF	TGCGCCAGCAGCTTGGCCTCCGGAGCAACTAATGAAAAACTGTTTTTT
NA	NA	TRBV4-3	TRBJ1-2	CASSQDSSRRHYGYTF	TGCGCCAGCAGCCAAGATTCCAGCCGGCGGCACTATGGCTACACCTTC
NA	NA	TRBV10-2	TRBJ2-7	CASSESGGNYEQYF	TGCGCCAGCAGTGAGTCGGGCGGGAACTACGAGCAGTACTTC
NA	NA	TRBV15	TRBJ2-7	CATSRDRGFGYEQYF	TGTGCCACCAGCAGAGATCGAGGATTCGGCTACGAGCAGTACTTC
TRBD1	NA	TRBV5-1	TRBJ2-6	CASSLFGGQGSGANVLTF	TGCGCCAGCAGCTTGTTTGGGGGACAGGGCTCTGGGGCCAACGTCCTGACTTTC
TRBD1	NA	TRBV27	TRBJ1-2	CASSSITMGTAANYGYTF	TGTGCCAGCAGTTCCATTACGATGGGGACAGCTGCTAACTATGGCTACACCTTC
NA	NA	TRBV5-1	TRBJ2-3	CASSLGLSSTDTQYF	TGCGCCAGCAGCTTGGGACTCTCTAGCACAGATACGCAGTATTTT
NA	NA	TRBV28	TRBJ2-4	CASSRGGPRNIQYF	TGTGCCAGCAGCCGCGGGGGCCCCAGGAACATTCAGTACTTC
NA	NA	TRBV7-9	TRBJ2-7	CASSLFAGATNEQYF	TGTGCCAGCAGCTTATTCGCGGGGGCGACGAACGAGCAGTACTTC
TRBD1	NA	TRBV11-2	TRBJ2-7	CASSLQQGVPYEQYF	TGTGCCAGCAGCTTGCAACAGGGGGTCCCCTACGAGCAGTACTTC
TRBD1	NA	TRBV5-1	TRBJ1-1	CASRLGTGNTEAFF	TGCGCCAGCAGATTGGGGACAGGGAACACTGAAGCTTTCTTT
NA	NA	TRBV5-1	TRBJ2-2	CASSSRDRPGELFF	TGCGCCAGCAGCTCAAGAGACAGGCCCGGGGAGCTGTTTTTT
NA	NA	TRBV4-3	TRBJ2-7	CASSQASSPYEQYF	TGCGCCAGCAGCCAAGCGTCTAGTCCCTACGAGCAGTACTTC
NA	NA	TRBV7-2	TRBJ2-3	CASSTLGGDTQYF	TGTGCCAGCAGCACCCTTGGGGGCGATACGCAGTATTTT
NA	NA	TRBV11-2	TRBJ1-4	CASSRLRGLPNEKLFF	TGTGCCAGCAGCCGCCTACGTGGTCTCCCTAATGAAAAACTGTTTTTT
NA	NA	TRBV25-1	TRBJ2-3	CASSAFRGARNTQYF	TGTGCCAGCAGTGCATTTCGGGGGGCCAGGAATACGCAGTATTTT
TRBD1	NA	TRBV11-2	TRBJ1-2	CASSLDPGGPYGYTF	TGTGCCAGCAGCTTAGATCCAGGGGGGCCTTATGGCTACACCTTC
NA	NA	TRBV19	TRBJ1-5	CASNIGHSVVQPQHF	TGTGCCAGTAATATAGGACACTCAGTGGTCCAGCCCCAGCATTTT
NA	once	TRBV2	TRBJ1-1	CANRQGPGTEAFF	TGTGCCAACCGCCAGGGGCCAGGAACTGAAGCTTTCTTT
NA	NA	TRBV27	TRBJ2-7	CASSLHDSSYEQYF	TGTGCCAGCAGTTTGCATGACAGCTCCTACGAGCAGTACTTC
NA	NA	TRBV4-3	TRBJ2-3	CASSQAQENTDTQYF	TGCGCCAGCAGCCAAGCGCAGGAAAACACAGATACGCAGTATTTT
TRBD2	NA	TRBV25-1	TRBJ2-3	CASSEGGGVWGTDTQYF	TGTGCCAGCAGTGAGGGCGGGGGGGTGTGGGGCACAGATACGCAGTATTTT
TRBD1	NA	TRBV11-2	TRBJ1-1	CASSLGTGGITEAFF	TGTGCCAGCAGCTTGGGGACAGGGGGCATCACTGAAGCTTTCTTT
NA	NA	TRBV2	TRBJ2-1	CASSEYITLLFF	TGTGCCAGCAGTGAATACATCACCTTATTGTTCTTC
NA	NA	TRBV7-9	TRBJ2-7	CASSLSGFSYEQYF	TGTGCCAGCAGCCTCTCGGGATTCTCCTACGAGCAGTACTTC
TRBD1	once	TRBV30	TRBJ2-4	CASLTGGLKNIQYF	TGTGCCTCCCTGACAGGGGGCCTTAAAAACATTCAGTACTTC
NA	NA	TRBV7-9	TRBJ1-2	CASSSTQGYTF	TGTGCCAGCAGCTCCACACAAGGCTACACCTTC
TRBD2	few	TRBV27	TRBJ2-3	CASSLYPPGGADTQYF	TGTGCCAGCAGTTTATACCCCCCCGGGGGGGCAGATACGCAGTATTTT
NA	NA	TRBV10-3	TRBJ2-3	CAIQGGTDTQYF	TGTGCCATCCAGGGCGGCACAGATACGCAGTATTTT
TRBD1	NA	TRBV7-9	TRBJ1-1	CASSPRHRTGADTEAFF	TGTGCCAGCAGCCCTCGACACAGGACAGGGGCGGACACTGAAGCTTTCTTT
TRBD1	few	TRBV18	TRBJ2-7	CASSPPGQGQAGQYF	TGTGCCAGCTCACCACCGGGACAGGGGCAAGCCGGGCAGTACTTC
NA	NA	TRBV6-5	TRBJ1-2	CASSYGTRANYGYTF	TGTGCCAGCAGTTACGGGACAAGAGCTAACTATGGCTACACCTTC